These 3 T cell receptor beta chains share one sample of origin, sequenced in a study of shared clonotypes between healthy human individuals. Clones were sequenced by immunoSEQ multiplex PCR, and TCRdb holds only the in-frame ones, with some missing. Of under 2.5 million clones in the sample, about 90% were seen once. Sequencing was done on a sample of naive CD4+ T cells from PBMCs. Described subset: CD45RA+ positively selected. These receptor sequences come from a man aged 18 to 29 in good health. Some clones in this sample may be carry-over from other donors' samples.

The V and J genes are TRBV10-3 and TRBJ2-3, with D uncertain. CDR1 is ENHRY, CDR2 SYGVKD, per germline. V shed 2 bases and J shed 2 bases, with 11 bases lying between them. CDR3 length equals 15 residues. CDR3 bases: TGTGCCATCAGTGAGCGGTGGTTATTCACAGATACGCAGTATTTT. Translation: CAISERWLFTDTQYF.

A word on this clone: The same CDR3 arises from other DNA sequences in this sample as well. The V and J genes are TRBV5-1 and TRBJ2-5; D remains ambiguous. The CDR3 loop spans 14 amino acids. V was cut by 4 bases and J by 1 base, with 11 bases left in between. Germline CDR1 SGHRS, CDR2 YFSETQ. CDR3 bases: TGCGCCAGCAGCCCGGTAGGCGGCCAAGAGACCCAGTACTTC. Amino acid sequence: CASSPVGGQETQYF.

The V call is TRBV7-9, the J call TRBJ2-7; TRBD2 might be the D (5 bases). V gave up 5 bases and J gave up 2 bases, with 16 bases separating them. Looked up from germline, CDR1 is SEHNR and CDR2 is FQNEAQ (reference sequence). This CDR3 region has 15 residues. The CDR3 here is CASSPREPSPYEQYF. The CDR3 nucleotides are TGTGCCAGCAGCCCGAGGGAGCCGAGCCCCTACGAGCAGTACTTC.